The 21 T cell receptor beta chains presented below share a single source sample, sequenced in a study of T cells in Graves' hyperthyroidism and ophthalmopathy. The source material, RNA transcripts, was used to amplify TCR beta CDR3 regions. First-round RT-PCR with HTBI primers amplified the TCR CDR3 region. TCRdb passed the multiplex PCR reads through MiXCR, listing each CDR3 protein once. The sample lists roughly 740,000 distinct CDR3 sequences, less than 20% seen once, with under 10% in the top ten. Input material: blood. These receptor sequences come from a man aged 18-30 years with Graves' hyperthyroidism.

The table lists this clonotype with many counts. The gene calls are TRBV27 and TRBJ1-6, with D perhaps matching TRBD1 (6 bases). Germline loops: CDR1 MNHEY, CDR2 SMNVEV (reference sequence). This CDR3 region has 14 residues. Deletions cut 6 bases from V and 10 bases from J, with 16 bases between. CDR3 residues: CASRWGGRGSPLHF. CDR3 DNA: TGTGCCAGCAGGTGGGGGGGGCGCGGATCACCCCTCCACTTT.

The rearrangement uses TRBV3-1 and TRBJ2-1; 7 bases line up with TRBD2. V was clipped by 1 base and J by 12 bases; unmatched bases: 3. The germline V gene has CDR1 LGHDT and CDR2 YNNKEL (reference sequence). There are 12 residues in the CDR3. The CDR3 sequence is CASSQGLARQFF. The CDR3 region has the DNA TGTGCCAGCAGCCAAGGACTAGCTCGGCAGTTCTTC.

This sequence joins TRBV18 and TRBJ1-2; the match to TRBD1 covers 8 bases. Trimming took 5 bases from V and 4 from J; bases not matched to a gene: 9. Germline assignment: CDR1 KGHSH and CDR2 LQKENI. There are 15 residues in the CDR3. This CDR3 is CASSSRQGMGYGYTF. In DNA, the CDR3 is TGTGCCAGCTCATCACGACAGGGGATGGGCTATGGCTACACCTTC.

The V call is TRBV2, the J call TRBJ2-2, with 7 bases matching TRBD2. Germline V lookup: CDR1 SNHLY, CDR2 FYNNEI. This CDR3 is built from 14 residues. Trimming removed 7 bases from V and 4 bases from J; junction bases left unmatched: 6. The CDR3 bases are TGTGCCAGCACTCCCTGGGAGGGCACCGGGGAGCTGTTTTTT. This encodes CASTPWEGTGELFF.

V is TRBV20-1 and J is TRBJ2-7; D not resolved. Germline V lookup: CDR1 DFQATT, CDR2 SNEGSKA (reference sequence). The CDR3 loop spans 14 amino acids. V gave up 5 bases and J gave up 0 bases, with 14 bases separating them. The CDR3 reads CSAFMDASSYEQYF. The CDR3 DNA is TGCAGTGCTTTCATGGACGCAAGCTCCTACGAGCAGTACTTC.

This chain connects TRBV5-1 to TRBJ2-1; D uncertain. The CDR3 runs to 14 residues. Trimming took 0 bases from V and 4 from J, leaving 8 bases between them. CDR1 is SGHRS, CDR2 YFSETQ, per germline. The CDR3 DNA is TGCGCCAGCAGCTTGGAGGGATTTTACAATGAGCAGTTCTTC. Translation gives CASSLEGFYNEQFF.

This clonotype was observed at least ten times. The chain uses TRBV7-8 and TRBJ2-7; no reliable D call. Trimming shortened V by 4 bases and J by 4 bases, and 11 bases separated the two germline ends. The CDR3 runs to 13 residues. Germline V lookup: CDR1 SGHVS, CDR2 FQNEAQ. CDR3 sequence reads: CASSSSGRYEQYF. The CDR3 DNA reads as TGTGCCAGCAGCTCCTCGGGCCGGTACGAGCAGTACTTC. Full variable domain (missing parts from reference TRBV7-8 and TRBJ2-7): GAGVSQSPRYKVAKRGQDVALRCDPISGHVSLFWYQQALGQGPEFLTYFQNEAQLDKSGLPSDRFFAERPEGSVSTLKIQRTQQEDSAVYLCASSSSGRYEQYFGPGTRLTVT.

This clonotype was picked up one time. V usage is TRBV4-1 and J usage is TRBJ2-5; possibly TRBD2 for D (6 bases). CDR1 and CDR2 from the germline V gene are MGHRA and YSYEKL. The CDR3 contains 17 residues. Trimming removed 4 bases at V and 1 base at J, with 19 bases between. Here the CDR3 DNA reads TGCGCCAGCAGCCGTCCACTAGGGGAGGCGGGCCAAGAGACCCAGTACTTC. This sequence encodes CASSRPLGEAGQETQYF.

This clonotype was recorded many times. The chain employs TRBV2 and TRBJ2-7; 9 bases agree with TRBD1. Germline-derived CDR1 and CDR2 are SNHLY and FYNNEI. Germline trimming cut 6 bases from V and 4 bases from J; bases unmatched to any gene: 7. The CDR3 is made up of 14 amino acids. The CDR3 region is CASRGLDRGYEQYF. The CDR3 DNA reads TGTGCCAGCAGAGGGCTGGACAGGGGATACGAGCAGTACTTC.

The chain employs TRBV6-1 and TRBJ2-6; the D gene is possibly TRBD1 (5 bases). The length of the CDR3 is 13 residues. V was clipped by 6 bases and J by 6 bases, with 9 bases between them. Per germline, CDR1 MNHNS and CDR2 SASEGT. The CDR3 sequence: CASRGVQANVLTF. CDR3 bases: TGTGCCAGCAGAGGGGTTCAGGCCAACGTCCTGACTTTC.

This clonotype has just a few counts. The V call is TRBV29-1, the J call TRBJ2-2; possible D gene TRBD2, 5 bases. The CDR3 contains 14 residues. Germline CDR1 SQVTM, CDR2 ANQGSEA. Deletions cut 3 bases from V and 4 bases from J, with 12 bases between. Here the CDR3 reads CSVEREPSTGELFF. The CDR3 bases are TGCAGCGTTGAGAGGGAGCCATCCACCGGGGAGCTGTTTTTT.

In this sample, this clonotype turned up a few times. The chain is built from TRBV6-1 and TRBJ1-5; D is perhaps TRBD1 (6 bases). V dropped 7 bases and J dropped 5 bases, with 15 bases sitting between them. The CDR3 has 14 residues. The V gene's germline CDR1 is MNHNS and CDR2 SASEGT. CDR3 DNA sequence: TGTGCCAGCACCCCAGGGGATCCGCATCAGCCCCAGCATTTT. Translating gives CASTPGDPHQPQHF.

This clonotype has just a few counts. The chain carries TRBV12-5 and TRBJ2-1, with 8 nucleotides matching TRBD2. V lost 6 bases, J lost 3 bases, and 1 base stayed unmatched. The CDR3 covers 13 residues. Looked up from germline, CDR1 is LGHNT and CDR2 is FRNRAP. The CDR3 sequence is CASGAGGYNEQFF. DNA for the CDR3: TGTGCTAGTGGGGCGGGGGGCTACAATGAGCAGTTCTTC.

The chain recombines TRBV7-8 with TRBJ2-5; 7 nucleotides align to TRBD1. Trimming cost V 4 bases and J 9 bases; bases outside gene matches: 8. Per the germline V gene, CDR1 is SGHVS and CDR2 is FQNEAQ. This CDR3 comprises 13 residues. CDR3 DNA: TGTGCCAGCAGCTCCCGGGACAGTTTGTCCCAGTACTTC. It is translated as CASSSRDSLSQYF.

The J gene is TRBJ1-3, the V gene TRBV19; D uncertain. Trimming removed 10 bases from V and 4 bases from J, with 17 bases in between. The germline V gene has CDR1 LNHDA and CDR2 SQIVND (reference sequence). The CDR3 extends over 14 amino acids. DNA for the CDR3: TGTGCCACTAGGCTGGCGGGGTCCGGAAACACCATATATTTT. Translation: CATRLAGSGNTIYF.

This clonotype was observed a handful of times. V is TRBV6-2 or TRBV6-3 and J is TRBJ1-1; D call uncertain. Trimming removed 4 bases at V and 7 bases at J, with 4 bases between. Germline lookup yields CDR1 MNHEY and CDR2 SVGEGT. This CDR3 region has 10 residues. CDR3 nucleotides: TGTGCCAGCAGTTCTGGTGAAGCTTTCTTT. Its translation is CASSSGEAFF.

This clonotype was seen many times. This rearrangement joins TRBV28 to TRBJ2-1; D uncertain. From germline, CDR1 is MDHEN and CDR2 SYDVKM. The CDR3 sequence is 11 residues long. The V gene lost 3 bases and the J gene lost 10 bases, with 7 bases spanning the gap. The CDR3 DNA reads as TGTGCCAGCAGTTTTTATCGCGAGCAGTTCTTC. Translated: CASSFYREQFF.

A note on this clonotype: A much larger clone differs by one base, so this may be a read error. The chain links TRBV7-9 to TRBJ1-2; perhaps TRBD1 as D (5 bases). CDR3 length: 15 amino acids. Germline assignment: CDR1 SEHNR and CDR2 FQNEAQ (reference sequence). V lost 8 bases to trimming and J lost 6 bases, with 22 bases between them. Here the CDR3 DNA reads TGTGCCAGCGGCCCCAAAAACGCAGGGCAGGATGGCTACACCTTC. This gives the protein CASGPKNAGQDGYTF.

The V and J genes are TRBV28 and TRBJ2-7; tentatively, D is TRBD1 (6 bases). CDR1 MDHEN and CDR2 SYDVKM come from the germline V gene. Deletions cut 1 base from V and 2 bases from J, with 15 bases between. The CDR3 runs to 16 residues. The CDR3 here is CASSLSGAIVAYEQYF. In DNA, the CDR3 is TGTGCCAGCAGTTTATCAGGGGCGATCGTCGCCTACGAGCAGTACTTC.

Only one count was recorded for this clonotype. Written as DNA, the CDR3 is TGCGCCAGCAGAGACACCGCGGGACAGTTGACTAGCACAGATACGCAGTATTTT. This translates into CASRDTAGQLTSTDTQYF. The rearrangement links TRBV10-1 to TRBJ2-3; D may be TRBD1 (7 bases). V was clipped by 6 bases and J by 0 bases, with 22 bases between them. The CDR3 is 18 residues long. Germline V gives CDR1 WNHNN, CDR2 SYGVQD (reference sequence).

This clonotype was seen many times. The chain employs TRBV15 and TRBJ2-1; a possible D gene is TRBD2 (6 bases). CDR3 size: 17 residues. Germline V gives CDR1 LNHNV, CDR2 YYDKDF (reference sequence). Trimming pared 3 bases from V and 5 bases from J, leaving 20 bases between. The CDR3 region is CATSRTPGLPSNNEQFF. DNA of the CDR3: TGTGCCACCAGCAGGACCCCGGGACTCCCCTCAAACAATGAGCAGTTCTTC.